This T cell receptor beta chain was found in a study of T cells after yellow fever vaccination (dated by TCRdb to 2018 to 2020). For context, the study as a whole: The SMART-Seq v4 Ultra Low Input RNA kit was used to prepare libraries from fractions with low cell numbers. Blood samples were taken at several timepoints before and after primary and secondary immunization, and bulk PBMC replicates and cell subsets were isolated. Two healthy male donors, one aged 18 to 30 and one aged 30 to 39 years, made up the cohort. To track T-cell clones before and after primary and booster YFV17D yellow fever vaccination, bulk TCR alpha and beta repertoires were sequenced longitudinally. Study-level results and caveats: FACS-sorted repertoires could contain abundant contaminating clonotypes from the bulk population, so computational filtering was required. The study included only two donors, which limits how far the findings can be generalized. A small share of clonotypes occurred in both CD4 and CD8 compartments, likely arising from convergent recombination. After the booster, most of the clones that had expanded following primary vaccination were detected again (roughly 96% of CD4 and roughly nine tenths of CD8), which suggests that memory was broadly maintained. The secondary T-cell response was found to be weaker but faster than the primary response, with a peak reached on day 5 rather than on day 15.

Spanning cysteine to phenylalanine, the CDR3 consists of 12 amino acids. Here the CDR3 DNA is all that survives: 36 bases in frame from base 1. The V end loses 3 bases and the J end loses 10 bases, and a stretch of 7 bases separates them. Reading the germline V gene gives CDR1 SGHDN and CDR2 FVKESK. TCR cDNA was synthesized by 5'RACE template switching, which introduced a universal primer site and unique molecular identifiers. Priming of cDNA synthesis was performed from both the TCR alpha and TCR beta constant segments. Two PCR steps were used to amplify libraries, with sample barcodes and sequencing adapters being added in the second step. Sequencing of the libraries was done on either Illumina HiSeq 2500 (2x100 bp) or NovaSeq (2x150 bp). The paper's processing steps were these. Reads were demultiplexed and collapsed into UMI consensus sequences with MIGEC, and V(D)J alignment was performed with MiXCR. Clonotypes responding to the vaccine were identified with edgeR on replicate PBMC samples, with the criteria of FDR below 0.01 and a log2 fold change above 5 up to day 15. Bulk clonotypes were assigned CD4 or CD8 identity according to which sequenced CD4 or CD8 repertoire held them at higher abundance. TCRdb reprocessed the public reads (quality trimming at Q25 with fastp, clone calling with MiXCR) and kept in-frame beta chains. Every CDR3 protein is listed once, alongside the most common genes and DNA of its rows. These V and J calls rely on TCRdb rather than the paper's analysis. The sample table shows some 560,000 distinct CDR3 sequences, and about a sixth are seen once. The ten largest clones take up 15% to 20% of the sample.

On this clonotype: Its recognized antigen is unknown. Per-base quality was not reported, and no clone a single base away is much larger than it.

In the paper's terms, the treatment or condition label means: live attenuated yellow fever vaccine strain. Two biological replicates of bulk PBMCs were collected at each blood-draw timepoint. PBMCs were isolated from peripheral blood using a standard Ficoll-Paque protocol. RNA was extracted with TriZol from bulk PBMCs, CD4 and CD8 fractions, and dextramer-positive and dextramer-negative fractions. This sequence was found in a man younger than 30 who received the YFV17D yellow fever vaccine. The sequence joins TRBV14 to TRBJ1-6; TRBD1 is a weak D gene call, 5 bases matching. The sequenced sample was PBMCs, obtained roughly 5 days after the first yellow fever vaccination. The CDR3 here reads CASSHRGSPLHF. The DNA sequence follows: TGTGCCAGCAGCCATCGGGGCTCACCCCTCCACTTT.